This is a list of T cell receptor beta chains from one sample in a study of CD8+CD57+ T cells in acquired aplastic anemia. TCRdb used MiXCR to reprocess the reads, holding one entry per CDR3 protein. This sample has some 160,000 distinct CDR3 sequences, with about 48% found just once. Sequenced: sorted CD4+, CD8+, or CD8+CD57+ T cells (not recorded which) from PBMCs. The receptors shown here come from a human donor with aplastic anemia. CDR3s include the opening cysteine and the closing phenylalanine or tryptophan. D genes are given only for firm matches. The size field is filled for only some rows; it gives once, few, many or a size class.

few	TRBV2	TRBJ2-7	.	CATAGEGRWSYEQYF	TGTGCCACAGCAGGGGAGGGGAGGTGGTCCTACGAGCAGTACTTC
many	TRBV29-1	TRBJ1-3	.	CSVPSLQGNTIYF	TGCAGCGTCCCCTCACTGCAGGGAAACACCATATATTTT
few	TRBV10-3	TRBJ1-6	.	CAIREGGANNSPLHF	TGTGCCATCAGGGAGGGTGGGGCGAATAATTCACCCCTCCACTTT
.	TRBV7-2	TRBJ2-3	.	CASSWARTDTQYF	TGTGCCAGCAGCTGGGCGCGCACAGATACGCAGTATTTT
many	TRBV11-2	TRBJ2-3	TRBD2	CASSSSGGITDTQYF	TGTGCCAGCAGCTCCAGCGGGGGAATCACAGATACGCAGTATTTT
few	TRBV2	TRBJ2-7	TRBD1	CASSAGTGVEQYF	TGTGCCAGCAGCGCCGGGACAGGGGTCGAGCAGTACTTC
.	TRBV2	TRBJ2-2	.	CASTDPRLLTGELFF	TGTGCCAGCACCGACCCAAGACTTTTAACCGGGGAGCTGTTTTTT
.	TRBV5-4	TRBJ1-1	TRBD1	CASSVRDRARTEAFF	TGTGCCAGCAGCGTGAGGGACAGGGCGAGGACTGAAGCTTTCTTT
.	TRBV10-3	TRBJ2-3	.	CAISDLRTGLMTGVTDTQYF	TGTGCCATCAGTGACCTCCGGACAGGTCTGATGACGGGAGTAACAGATACGCAGTATTTT
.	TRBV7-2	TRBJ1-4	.	CASSLQFATNEKLFF	TGTGCCAGCAGCTTACAATTCGCAACTAATGAAAAACTGTTTTTT
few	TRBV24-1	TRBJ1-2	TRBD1	CATSDDRANYGYTF	TGTGCCACCAGTGACGACAGGGCTAACTATGGCTACACCTTC
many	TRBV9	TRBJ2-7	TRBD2	CASSQYETSAYEQYF	TGTGCCAGCAGCCAATACGAGACTAGCGCGTACGAGCAGTACTTC
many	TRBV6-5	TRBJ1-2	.	CASSYSRPNYGYTF	TGTGCCAGCAGTTACTCGAGACCCAACTATGGCTACACCTTC
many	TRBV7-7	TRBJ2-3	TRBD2	CASSLGRGLSRTDTQYF	TGTGCTAGCAGCTTGGGGAGGGGCCTTTCGCGCACAGATACGCAGTATTTT
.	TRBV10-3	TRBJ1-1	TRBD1	CAISERQGEYTEAFF	TGTGCCATCAGTGAGAGGCAGGGGGAGTACACTGAAGCTTTCTTT
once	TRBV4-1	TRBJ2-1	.	CASSPEDSSSYNEQFF	TGCGCCAGCAGCCCTGAGGACTCGAGCTCCTACAATGAGCAGTTCTTC
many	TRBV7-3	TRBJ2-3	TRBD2	CASSLNGPDGLAGGWADTQYF	TGTGCCAGCAGCTTAAATGGTCCCGACGGACTAGCGGGAGGGTGGGCAGATACGCAGTATTTT
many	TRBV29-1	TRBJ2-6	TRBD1	CSAADRATSGANVLTF	TGCAGCGCCGCAGACAGGGCCACCTCTGGGGCCAACGTCCTGACTTTC
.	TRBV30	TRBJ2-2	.	CAWVGLTGELFF	TGTGCCTGGGTTGGACTTACCGGGGAGCTGTTTTTT
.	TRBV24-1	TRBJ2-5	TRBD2	CATSDPTSRSQETQYF	TGTGCCACCAGTGACCCGACTAGCCGAAGCCAAGAGACCCAGTACTTC
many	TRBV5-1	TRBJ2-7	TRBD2	CASSLAGGPYEQYF	TGCGCCAGCAGCTTAGCGGGAGGACCCTACGAGCAGTACTTC
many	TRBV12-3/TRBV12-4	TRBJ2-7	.	CASSSRYEQYF	TGTGCCAGCAGTTCCCGTTACGAGCAGTACTTC
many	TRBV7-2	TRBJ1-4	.	CASSLYTTTNEKLFF	TGTGCCAGCAGCCTTTACACCACAACTAATGAAAAACTGTTTTTT
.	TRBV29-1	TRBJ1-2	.	CSVEDAPGNYGYTF	TGCAGCGTTGAAGATGCACCTGGGAACTATGGCTACACCTTC
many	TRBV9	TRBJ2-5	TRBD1	CASSVGGRGNQETQYF	TGTGCCAGCAGCGTAGGGGGCAGGGGGAATCAAGAGACCCAGTACTTC
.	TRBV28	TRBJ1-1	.	CASSILGGNTEAFF	TGTGCCAGCAGTATCCTCGGTGGTAACACTGAAGCTTTCTTT
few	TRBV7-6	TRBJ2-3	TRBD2	CASSLGAGGSTDTQYF	TGTGCCAGCAGCTTGGGCGCGGGGGGTAGCACAGATACGCAGTATTTT
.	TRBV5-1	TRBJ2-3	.	CASSLLRGRGPEADTQYF	TGCGCCAGCAGCTTACTCCGGGGCCGGGGGCCGGAGGCAGATACGCAGTATTTT
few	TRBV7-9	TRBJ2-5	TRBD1	CASSTGTYDREETQYF	TGTGCCAGCAGCACCGGTACCTACGACAGGGAAGAGACCCAGTACTTC
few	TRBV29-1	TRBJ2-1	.	CSIQTTSSYNEQFF	TGCAGCATCCAGACTACGAGCTCCTACAATGAGCAGTTCTTC
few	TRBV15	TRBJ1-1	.	CATRGRNTEAFF	TGTGCCACCCGGGGGCGGAACACTGAAGCTTTCTTT
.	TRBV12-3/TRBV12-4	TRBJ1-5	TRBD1	CASSTQGVGNQPQHF	TGTGCCAGCAGTACCCAGGGGGTTGGCAATCAGCCCCAGCATTTT
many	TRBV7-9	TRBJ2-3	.	CASSTPSGGHADTQYF	TGTGCCAGCAGCACCCCGTCCGGGGGCCATGCAGATACGCAGTATTTT
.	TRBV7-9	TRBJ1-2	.	CASSSSFPNYGYTF	TGTGCCAGCAGCTCCAGTTTCCCTAACTATGGCTACACCTTC
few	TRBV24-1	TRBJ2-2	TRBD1	CATSETGQGLSGELFF	TGTGCCACCAGTGAAACCGGACAGGGACTTTCCGGGGAGCTGTTTTTT
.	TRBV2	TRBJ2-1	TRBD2	CAGSGGAMYEQFF	TGTGCCGGAAGCGGGGGGGCTATGTATGAGCAGTTCTTC
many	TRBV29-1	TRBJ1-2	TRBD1	CSVVSKGQGAQNYGYTF	TGCAGCGTTGTAAGCAAGGGACAGGGGGCGCAAAACTATGGCTACACCTTC
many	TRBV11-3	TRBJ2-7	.	CASSLDNYEQYF	TGTGCCAGCAGCTTAGATAACTACGAGCAGTACTTC
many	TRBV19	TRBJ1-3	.	CASSIDLNRRVENTIYF	TGTGCCAGTAGTATAGATCTGAACCGAAGGGTCGAAAACACCATATATTTT
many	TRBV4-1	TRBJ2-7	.	CASSQSQGSISYEQYF	TGCGCCAGCAGCCAGTCCCAGGGCTCAATCTCCTACGAGCAGTACTTC
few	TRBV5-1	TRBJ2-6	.	CASSLQGPGANVLTF	TGCGCCAGCAGTTTACAGGGTCCTGGGGCCAACGTCCTGACTTTC
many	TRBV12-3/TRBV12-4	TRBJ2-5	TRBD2	CASSLQAGGQETQYF	TGTGCCAGCAGTCTCCAAGCGGGAGGGCAAGAGACCCAGTACTTC
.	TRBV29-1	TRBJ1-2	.	CSVDRGEGYTF	TGCAGCGTTGACCGGGGAGAAGGCTACACCTTC
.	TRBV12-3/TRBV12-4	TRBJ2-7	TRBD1	CASMGQSYEQYF	TGTGCCAGCATGGGACAGAGCTACGAGCAGTACTTC
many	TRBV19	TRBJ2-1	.	CASMIRLGGGNEQFF	TGTGCCAGTATGATCCGTCTCGGTGGGGGCAATGAGCAGTTCTTC